This T cell receptor (beta chain) was sequenced during a study of Ad26.COV2.S vaccination and SARS-CoV-2 variants. Regarding treatment: roughly 19 received Ad26.COV2.S at low or high dose, single or two shots; roughly 5 received placebo; per-sample allocation not given. The samples were gathered on day 63 after the first injection of vaccine or placebo. The CDR3 has 15 amino acids. The V end lost 6 bases, the J end lost 7 bases, and 19 bases lay between the germline ends. Germline-derived CDR1 and CDR2 are SGHVS and FQNEAQ. The table came from immunoSEQ multiplex PCR; TCRdb's copy has only in-frame clones and leaves some out. Seen here are some 270,000 clones, roughly 85% observed once, and the top ten hold 2.5% to 3.5%.

The chain links TRBV7-8 to TRBJ2-1; D is ambiguous. This receptor was identified in a person between 18 and 59 years old who received the Ad26.COV2.S COVID-19 vaccine or a placebo. The sequencing here drew on peripheral blood, taken in a trial of Ad26.COV2.S vaccine versus placebo. CDR3 DNA: TGTGCCAGCAGTCCCAGCGAGAGATCCGGGAATGAGCAGTTCTTC. As protein: CASSPSERSGNEQFF.